This TCR beta chain was captured by sequencing in a study of CD8+ T cells in alopecia areata. General study points: Whereas mice showed it more clearly, TCR sharing across patients was murkier, possibly because of HLA. Resident alphabeta T cells of normal skin are also sequenced in scalp samples.

CDR3 length: 17 residues. The V and J ends lost 7 bases and 0 bases respectively, with 19 bases between them. Germline CDR1 LNHDA, CDR2 SQIVND (reference sequence). In regard to this clone: Its target is not known.

Investigators isolated RNA and reverse transcribed it into cDNA to act as the sequencing template. The repertoire was sequenced with immunoSEQ multiplex PCR; TCRdb's copy has only in-frame clones and lacks some. This table has around 150,000 clones, less than 65% appearing once. The J gene is TRBJ2-1, the V gene TRBV19; unclear D gene. This sequence originates from a human donor in good health. Sequenced sample: CD8+ T cells sorted from blood. Written as DNA, the CDR3 is TGTGCCAGTAAAGGCCAGGAGAAGGGCGGCTCCTACAATGAGCAGTTCTTC. It codes for CASKGQEKGGSYNEQFF.